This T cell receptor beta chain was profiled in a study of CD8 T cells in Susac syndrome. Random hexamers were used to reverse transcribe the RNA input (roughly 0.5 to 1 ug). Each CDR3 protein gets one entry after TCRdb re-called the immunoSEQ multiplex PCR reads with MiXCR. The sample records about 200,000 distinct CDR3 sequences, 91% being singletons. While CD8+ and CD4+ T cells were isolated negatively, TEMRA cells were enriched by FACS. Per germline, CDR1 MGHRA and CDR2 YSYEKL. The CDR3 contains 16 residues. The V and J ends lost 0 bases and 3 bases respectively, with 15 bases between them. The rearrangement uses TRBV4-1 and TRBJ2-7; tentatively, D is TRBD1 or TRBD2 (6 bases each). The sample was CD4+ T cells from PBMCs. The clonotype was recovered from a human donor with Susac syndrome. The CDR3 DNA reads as TGCGCCAGCAGCCAAGAGAAAAGAGGGGGAGGCTACGAGCAGTACTTC. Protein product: CASSQEKRGGGYEQYF.